This TCR beta chain is from a study of cytotoxic CD8 clonotypes in ibrutinib-treated CLL. Study-wide context: Once patients had received a median about eleven months of treatment, range 6 to 36, response samples were obtained. Study conclusions and caveats: Public clonotypes proved infrequent, and on treatment they shrank or remained steady. The clonality went up when patients responded to ibrutinib and dropped back toward baseline at progression.

The germline gives CDR1 SGHTA, CDR2 FQGNSA. Trimming left V 2 bases short and J 11 bases short, with 13 bases between. The CDR3 consists of 14 residues. Genomic DNA in an amount of 2 to 2.5 micrograms was extracted from cryopreserved PBMCs and used for the preparation of TCR beta libraries. Data came from immunoSEQ multiplex PCR; TCRdb stores just in-frame clones and leaves some out. The sample shows 250,000 to 350,000 clones, roughly four fifths of them seen only once. Worth noting for this clone: Its antigen is currently unknown.

The input for sequencing was PBMCs, taken at disease progression, from a patient treated with ibrutinib. The gene calls are TRBV7-2 and TRBJ1-6; possible D gene TRBD1, 5 bases. This clonotype originated in a human donor with chronic lymphocytic leukemia. DNA of the CDR3: TGTGCCAGCAGCTTACTGGCAGGGTCAACACCCCTCCACTTT. It encodes CASSLLAGSTPLHF. Together with reference TRBV7-2 and TRBJ1-6, the CDR3 gives the full variable domain: GAGVSQSPSNKVTEKGKDVELRCDPISGHTALYWYRQSLGQGLEFLIYFQGNSAPDKSGLPSDRFSAERTGGSVSTLTIQRTQQEDSAVYLCASSLLAGSTPLHFGNGTRLTVT.